The 32 T cell receptor beta chains presented below share a single source sample, sequenced in a study of blood T cell repertoires in COVID-19 (dated by TCRdb to about 2020). To prepare the library, the immunoSEQ multiplex PCR assay was applied. Sourced from immuneACCESS, this table was stored by TCRdb with only in-frame sequences that have V and J called. A share of the clones is absent; for the studies checked, an unresolved V gene accounts for under half, and the remainder has no known explanation. The sample table holds about 120,000 clones, of which roughly 89% were seen once. The leading ten clones occupy 2% to 2.5% of the sample. Sequencing used peripheral blood. These receptors were taken from a woman between 45 and 65 years old with acute or convalescent COVID-19.

This sequence joins TRBV4-1 and TRBJ2-7; 8 bases are shared with TRBD2. The CDR3 is made up of 15 amino acids. V lost 5 bases to trimming and J lost 6 bases; unmatched junction nucleotides: 12. Germline V gene data show CDR1 as MGHRA and CDR2 as YSYEKL. The CDR3 sequence: CASSKGASGYGEQYF. Here the CDR3 DNA reads TGCGCCAGCAGCAAAGGGGCTAGCGGGTACGGCGAGCAGTACTTC.

The J gene is TRBJ1-6, the V gene TRBV7-2; 9 positions agree with TRBD1. The trim removed 5 bases at V and 9 bases at J, leaving 5 bases unmatched. The germline CDR1 and CDR2 sequences are SGHTA and FQGNSA. The CDR3 contains 14 residues. This chain's CDR3 is CASSLQGAGSPLHF. CDR3 DNA sequence: TGTGCCAGCAGCCTACAGGGGGCAGGTTCACCCCTCCACTTT.

This clone was counted between two and nine times. The chain employs TRBV7-8 and TRBJ1-2; 9 positions agree with TRBD1. Germline lookup yields CDR1 SGHVS and CDR2 FQNEAQ. Trimming removed 5 bases from V and 4 bases from J; junction bases left unmatched: 8. This CDR3 has 15 amino acids. The CDR3 bases are TGTGCCAGCAGCAGCCCCGGGACAGGGCTCTATGGCTACACCTTC. Translating it yields CASSSPGTGLYGYTF.

The gene calls are TRBV23-1 and TRBJ2-1; 15 positions agree with TRBD2. TRBV23-1 is annotated as an ORF whose role is uncertain. Trimming at V came to 0 bases and at J to 7 bases, leaving 13 bases not matched to a gene. This CDR3 has 20 residues. DNA for the CDR3: TGCGCCAGCAGTCAATCTAGGGAAGGGACTAGCGGGGGGTCCTTGAATGAGCAGTTCTTC. As protein: CASSQSREGTSGGSLNEQFF.

The CDR3 loop reads CAWSVFRTGPNTYEQYF. DNA for the CDR3: TGTGCCTGGAGTGTTTTTAGGACAGGGCCAAACACCTACGAGCAGTACTTC. The V gene is TRBV30, the J gene TRBJ2-7; TRBD1 matches at 8 bases. Germline lookup yields CDR1 GTSNPN and CDR2 SVGIG (reference sequence). The CDR3 extends over 17 amino acids. Trimming cost V 0 bases and J 2 bases; bases outside gene matches: 12.

The rearrangement links TRBV27 to TRBJ2-3; 8 bases line up with TRBD2. In germline, CDR1 is MNHEY, CDR2 SMNVEV (reference sequence). The CDR3 covers 16 residues. The trim removed 4 bases at V and 6 bases at J, leaving 12 bases unmatched. CDR3 DNA: TGTGCCAGCAGTTGGGGAGCGGGAGAAGGGCCCGATACGCAGTATTTT. Its protein is CASSWGAGEGPDTQYF.

CDR3 protein: CSVGGQGQETQYF. Here the CDR3 DNA reads TGCAGCGTTGGGGGACAGGGACAAGAGACCCAGTACTTC. The chain combines TRBV29-1 with TRBJ2-5; 9 nucleotides agree with TRBD1. The V gene end was trimmed by 4 bases and the J gene end by 2 bases; junction bases not matched to a gene: 2. CDR3 length equals 13 residues. Germline values: CDR1 SQVTM, CDR2 ANQGSEA.

The chain links TRBV5-4 to TRBJ2-2; TRBD2 matches at 10 bases. CDR1 and CDR2 from the germline V gene are SGHNT and YYREEE (reference sequence). The V gene end was trimmed by 1 base and the J gene end by 4 bases; junction bases not matched to a gene: 4. The CDR3 has 16 amino acids. As DNA, the CDR3 is TGTGCCAGCAGCTTGAGCGGGAGGGGTGTCACCGGGGAGCTGTTTTTT. Translated: CASSLSGRGVTGELFF.

The gene calls are TRBV5-1 and TRBJ2-7, with TRBD2 identical over 8 bases. The CDR3 length is 15 residues. V dropped 0 bases and J dropped 7; count of bases not matched to a gene: 9. CDR1 is SGHRS, CDR2 YFSETQ, per germline. CDR3 protein: CASSLGGTSGGEQYF. DNA for the CDR3: TGCGCCAGCAGCTTGGGAGGGACTAGTGGGGGTGAGCAGTACTTC.

The chain uses TRBV7-9 and TRBJ1-4; tentatively, D is TRBD1 (6 bases). Germline assignment: CDR1 SEHNR and CDR2 FQNEAQ (reference sequence). This CDR3 has 18 amino acids. V lost 5 bases and J 5 bases, leaving 24 bases between the germline ends. The CDR3 bases are TGTGCCAGCAGCCTTCGGACAGTCTCCTTCCCGGGAAATGAAAAACTGTTTTTT. Translated: CASSLRTVSFPGNEKLFF.

The V and J genes are TRBV10-3 and TRBJ1-2, with TRBD1 identical over 12 bases. Per germline, CDR1 ENHRY and CDR2 SYGVKD. V trimming: 5 bases; J trimming: 3 bases; junction bases outside the gene matches: 7. This CDR3 region has 16 residues. The CDR3, as DNA: TGTGCCATCAGTCGAGCCGGGACAGGGGGCGACTATGGCTACACCTTC. Translating gives CAISRAGTGGDYGYTF.

V gene TRBV25-1 combines with J gene TRBJ1-1; tentative D call: TRBD1 (5 bases). Per the germline V gene, CDR1 is MGHDK and CDR2 is SYGVNS. The CDR3 is 14 residues long. V lost 8 bases and J lost 3, with 16 bases in between. CDR3 coding DNA: TGTGCCAGCGGCGGGGTCCGGGGGGACACTGAAGCTTTCTTT. As protein: CASGGVRGDTEAFF. Using reference TRBV25-1 and TRBJ1-1 for the parts outside the CDR3, the full variable domain is EADIYQTPRYLVIGTGKKITLECSQTMGHDKMYWYQQDPGMELHLIHYSYGVNSTEKGDLSSESTVSRIRTEHFPLTLESARPSHTSQYLCASGGVRGDTEAFFGQGTRLTVV.

The V call is TRBV4-3, the J call TRBJ2-7; D may be TRBD1 (6 bases). Germline CDR1 LGHNA, CDR2 YSLEER. V lost 1 base and J 3 bases, leaving 13 bases between the germline ends. This CDR3 has 15 amino acids. Written as DNA, the CDR3 is TGCGCCAGCAGCCAAGTGGGCAGGGGTAACTACGAGCAGTACTTC. Protein sequence: CASSQVGRGNYEQYF.

CDR3 protein: CASSLWGRGVYF. CDR3 nucleotide sequence: TGCGCCAGCAGCTTGTGGGGGCGTGGGGTGTATTTT. The chain carries TRBV5-1 and TRBJ2-3; D is perhaps TRBD1 (6 bases). Germline V gene data show CDR1 as SGHRS and CDR2 as YFSETQ. Between the trimmed V and J ends, which lost 1 base and 14 bases, there was a span of 14 bases. The CDR3 runs to 12 residues.

This clone was seen only once. V and J are TRBV29-1 and TRBJ1-2; D may be TRBD1 (5 bases). CDR1 is SQVTM, CDR2 ANQGSEA, per germline. CDR3 size: 11 residues. Trimming took 7 bases from V and 1 from J, leaving 7 bases between them. CDR3 protein: CSAGHNYGYTF. The CDR3 DNA is TGCAGCGCAGGACATAACTATGGCTACACCTTC.

The chain employs TRBV27 and TRBJ1-1, with no clear D. The CDR3 spans 14 residues. Germline CDR1 and CDR2: MNHEY and SMNVEV (reference sequence). Trimming pared 5 bases from V and 2 bases from J, leaving 12 bases between. The CDR3 loop reads CASSTFGLNTEAFF. For the CDR3, the DNA is TGTGCCAGCAGTACCTTTGGGCTTAACACTGAAGCTTTCTTT.

The chain recombines TRBV3-1 (or the pseudogene TRBV3-2) with TRBJ2-5, with 10 bases that match TRBD2. V dropped 1 base and J dropped 1; count of bases not matched to a gene: 3. This CDR3 has 16 residues. Germline loops: CDR1 LGHDT, CDR2 YNNKEL (reference sequence). In DNA form, the CDR3 reads TGTGCCAGCAGCCAAGCAGCGGGGGGGAGCCAAGAGACCCAGTACTTC. Residues: CASSQAAGGSQETQYF.

This chain joins TRBV29-1 and TRBJ1-1; a weak D match, TRBD1 (6 bases). Trimming shortened V by 4 bases and J by 5 bases, and 17 bases separated the two germline ends. Germline CDR1 is SQVTM and CDR2 is ANQGSEA. The CDR3 loop spans 14 amino acids. CDR3 coding DNA: TGCAGCGTTGCCCTTGGGGGCGCCCGAACTGAAGCTTTCTTT. It is translated as CSVALGGARTEAFF.

The chain recombines TRBV2 with TRBJ1-1; possibly TRBD1 for D (5 bases). Germline V gene data show CDR1 as SNHLY and CDR2 as FYNNEI. The V end was cut by 10 bases, the J end by 3 bases, with 9 bases between. The CDR3 is 11 amino acids. The CDR3 is CANKGDTEAFF. In DNA, the CDR3 is TGTGCCAACAAAGGGGACACTGAAGCTTTCTTT.

The chain employs TRBV3-1 (or the pseudogene TRBV3-2) and TRBJ2-3, with 8 bases that match TRBD2. After removal of 6 bases from V and 4 bases from J, the junction contained 6 bases not matched to a gene. From germline, CDR1 is LGHDT and CDR2 YNNKEL (reference sequence). The CDR3 spans 14 residues. DNA for the CDR3: TGTGCCAGCAGGCCAACAGCGGGGGCAGATACGCAGTATTTT. Protein product: CASRPTAGADTQYF.

V gene TRBV6-6 combines with J gene TRBJ1-2, with a tentative D call TRBD1 (5 bases). The germline CDR1 and CDR2 sequences are MNHNY and SVGAGI (reference sequence). The CDR3 runs 16 residues. The V end was cut by 5 bases, the J end by 2 bases, with 18 bases between. The DNA for the CDR3 is TGTGCCAGCAGTACTGATATGAAGACAGCGAACTATGGCTACACCTTC. Encoded protein: CASSTDMKTANYGYTF.

This clone was observed many times. The CDR3 region has the DNA TGTGCCAGCAGAAGGGACAGGGTAGCCTACGAGCAGTACTTC. It translates to CASRRDRVAYEQYF. This chain joins TRBV28 and TRBJ2-7; TRBD1 matches at 9 bases. Germline CDR1 and CDR2: MDHEN and SYDVKM. The CDR3 runs to 14 residues. V shed 6 bases, J shed 2 bases, and the junction held 5 bases outside the gene matches.

This clone was recorded once. The V gene is TRBV4-3, the J gene TRBJ1-2, with D possibly matching TRBD1 (6 bases). V lost 2 bases to trimming and J lost 3 bases, with 7 bases between them. The CDR3 contains 13 residues. From germline, CDR1 is LGHNA and CDR2 YSLEER. The CDR3 sequence is CASSQSGDYGYTF. The CDR3 DNA follows: TGCGCCAGCAGCCAATCAGGGGACTATGGCTACACCTTC.

V and J are TRBV9 and TRBJ2-7, with 9 nucleotides matching TRBD2. Germline V gene data show CDR1 as SGDLS and CDR2 as YYNGEE. This CDR3 is built from 15 residues. With V trimmed by 0 bases and J by 5 bases, 6 bases remained unmatched. The CDR3 here is CASSVEQAGGDEQYF. The CDR3 region has the DNA TGTGCCAGCAGCGTAGAACAAGCGGGAGGAGACGAGCAGTACTTC. Using reference TRBV9 and TRBJ2-7 for the parts outside the CDR3, the full variable domain is DSGVTQTPKHLITATGQRVTLRCSPRSGDLSVYWYQQSLDQGLQFLIQYYNGEERAKGNILERFSAQQFPDLHSELNLSSLELGDSALYFCASSVEQAGGDEQYFGPGTRLTVT.

The chain carries TRBV5-1 and TRBJ2-1; TRBD2 matches 11 bases. The CDR3 runs to 15 residues. CDR1 and CDR2 from the germline V gene are SGHRS and YFSETQ. V shed 4 bases, J shed 2 bases, and the junction held 2 bases outside the gene matches. CDR3 bases: TGCGCCAGCAGCCCTAGCGGGGGGACCTACAATGAGCAGTTCTTC. Protein: CASSPSGGTYNEQFF. The entire variable domain, with the rest obtained from reference TRBV5-1 and TRBJ2-1, is as follows: KAGVTQTPRYLIKTRGQQVTLSCSPISGHRSVSWYQQTPGQGLQFLFEYFSETQRNKGNFPGRFSGRQFSNSRSEMNVSTLELGDSALYLCASSPSGGTYNEQFFGPGTRLTVL.

V is TRBV25-1 and J is TRBJ2-6; tentatively, D is TRBD1 (8 bases). The CDR3 is 15 residues long. Germline V lookup: CDR1 MGHDK, CDR2 SYGVNS. The V and J ends lost 6 bases and 3 bases respectively, with 12 bases between them. DNA of the CDR3: TGTGCCAGCAGCACAGGGGGGGTTGGGGCCAACGTCCTGACTTTC. Translated: CASSTGGVGANVLTF.

This chain joins TRBV19 and TRBJ1-2; TRBD1 agrees at 9 bases. The CDR3 is 14 amino acids. The V gene's germline CDR1 is LNHDA and CDR2 SQIVND (reference sequence). V lost 8 bases to trimming and J lost 4 bases; unmatched junction nucleotides: 8. The chain's CDR3 is CASVWGQGGYGYTF. The CDR3 DNA reads TGTGCCAGTGTCTGGGGACAGGGCGGCTATGGCTACACCTTC.

The gene calls are TRBV19 and TRBJ1-2; D not certain. Germline lookup yields CDR1 LNHDA and CDR2 SQIVND (reference sequence). This CDR3 has 14 amino acids. V was pared by 3 bases and J by 7 bases, with 15 bases between. CDR3 in DNA: TGTGCCAGTAGTATGGAGGTAGGCCCGGGTGGCTACACCTTC. Protein: CASSMEVGPGGYTF. The full variable domain, its missing parts supplied by reference TRBV19 and TRBJ1-2, is DGGITQSPKYLFRKEGQNVTLSCEQNLNHDAMYWYRQDPGQGLRLIYYSQIVNDFQKGDIAEGYSVSREKKESFPLTVTSAQKNPTAFYLCASSMEVGPGGYTFGSGTRLTVV.

This chain links TRBV11-2 with TRBJ1-1, with 9 bases aligning to TRBD1. The ends lost 5 bases at V and 0 bases at J; junction bases unmatched: 4. This CDR3 region has 15 residues. CDR1 SGHAT and CDR2 FQNNGV come from the germline V gene. The CDR3 reads CASSGGQGMNTEAFF. DNA for the CDR3: TGTGCCAGCAGCGGGGGACAGGGAATGAACACTGAAGCTTTCTTT.

This rearrangement joins TRBV9 to TRBJ1-2; the D gene is possibly TRBD1 (5 bases). CDR3 length: 18 residues. With 4 bases removed from V and 3 bases from J, the gap between germline ends came to 25 bases. From germline, CDR1 is SGDLS and CDR2 YYNGEE. The CDR3 nucleotides read TGTGCCAGCAGCTCCAGAGGGGAGGAGGGGCCATTCTACTATGGCTACACCTTC. Residues: CASSSRGEEGPFYYGYTF.

The chain employs TRBV21-1 and TRBJ2-2; no check of the table's D call, TRBD2, against the DNA was made. TRBV21-1 is listed as a pseudogene. There are 16 residues in the CDR3. The CDR3 nucleotides read TGTGCCAGCAGCAAAACGGGGGGGGCAAACACCGGGGAGCTGTTTTTT. As protein: CASSKTGGANTGELFF.

The genes are TRBV5-6 and TRBJ2-2, with D perhaps matching TRBD2 (5 bases). V lost 6 bases and J lost 5, with 8 bases in between. This CDR3 spans 12 amino acids. Germline assignment: CDR1 SGHDT and CDR2 YYEEEE. The CDR3 DNA follows: TGTGCCAGCACCCGAGGGACCGGGGAGCTGTTTTTT. It yields the protein CASTRGTGELFF. The complete variable domain, with remaining parts taken from reference TRBV5-6 and TRBJ2-2, reads DAGVTQSPTHLIKTRGQQVTLRCSPKSGHDTVSWYQQALGQGPQFIFQYYEEEERQRGNFPDRFSGHQFPNYSSELNVNALLLGDSALYLCASTRGTGELFFGEGSRLTVL.